This T cell receptor beta chain is from a study of sequential checkpoint blockade in melanoma. Study overall: Randomization was 1:1 between first-line nivolumab→ipilimumab and ipilimumab→nivolumab. 91 pretreatment tumor DNA samples were TCRβ immunosequenced.

Study-wide results and caveats: Rising tumor T-cell fraction and clonality meant about 30 times likelier benefit.

Here immunoSEQ multiplex PCR was the method, and the copy in TCRdb shows in-frame clones only, minus some. The sample has about 3,100 clones; around 23% are singletons. Trimming removed 1 base from V and 0 bases from J, with 11 bases in between. The CDR3 is 17 residues long. Germline CDR1 is SGHRS and CDR2 is YFSETQ. Remarks on this clone: Its specificity is unknown.

Treatment: randomized to nivolumab then ipilimumab (arm A) or the reverse (arm B). The sample consisted of tumor tissue (inferred from file names), taken from a patient given nivolumab and ipilimumab in sequence. The TCR sequence derives from a human donor with melanoma. The chain carries TRBV5-1 and TRBJ2-6; weak D call: TRBD2 (6 bases). The CDR3 nucleotides read TGCGCCAGCAGCTTGCAGCCGGGACTCTCTGGGGCCAACGTCCTGACTTTC. This translates into CASSLQPGLSGANVLTF.